A selection of T cell receptor beta chains follows, all from one sample in a study of blood T cell repertoires in COVID-19. Here immunoSEQ multiplex PCR was the method, and the copy in TCRdb shows in-frame clones only, minus some. The table has 150,000 to 200,000 clones, 85% to 95% seen once. The specimen sequenced was peripheral blood. All receptors come from a woman between 50 and 59 years old with acute or convalescent COVID-19. Both conserved end residues are part of each CDR3.

j_call: TRBJ1-2
v_call: TRBV28
cdr3_aa: CASSLSGAGYTF

j_call: TRBJ1-6
v_call: TRBV11-2
cdr3_aa: CASSPQSSYNSPLHF

j_call: TRBJ2-5
v_call: TRBV18
cdr3_aa: CASSPRGGRETQYF

j_call: TRBJ1-5
v_call: TRBV28
cdr3_aa: CASSLYTGAREPQHF

j_call: TRBJ2-2
v_call: TRBV30
cdr3_aa: CAWSFKGDTRELFF

j_call: TRBJ2-7
v_call: TRBV30
cdr3_aa: CAWSLTGGGYEQYF

j_call: TRBJ2-3
v_call: TRBV29-1
cdr3_aa: CSVESGGRDTQYF

j_call: TRBJ2-2
v_call: TRBV6-6
cdr3_aa: CASSPTRSGELFF

j_call: TRBJ2-7
v_call: TRBV6-1
cdr3_aa: CASSEFLEQYF

j_call: TRBJ1-3
v_call: TRBV18
cdr3_aa: CASSTEDSHYLGNTIYF

j_call: TRBJ2-7
v_call: TRBV10-3
cdr3_aa: CAISDSGKSSYEQYF

j_call: TRBJ2-2
v_call: TRBV9
cdr3_aa: CASSVGIESGELFF

j_call: TRBJ1-1
v_call: TRBV2
cdr3_aa: CASTRTDEAFF

j_call: TRBJ2-3
v_call: TRBV3-1/TRBV3-2
cdr3_aa: CASSFLEDTQYF

j_call: TRBJ2-7
v_call: TRBV15
cdr3_aa: CATSRERTFAYEQYF